This T cell receptor (beta chain) was profiled in a study of T cell responses to AZD1222 COVID-19 vaccine. Findings and limits, study-wide: Increased Spike-specific TCR breadth and depth were observed after two AZD1222 doses. Females made up more of the donors, who were largely white British, and clonal diversity may have come out too low. At baseline, just five to seven AZD1222 recipients tested seropositive.

V gave up 4 bases and J gave up 3 bases; unmatched junction bases: 10. Per germline, CDR1 SGHDN and CDR2 FVKESK. CDR3 size: 16 residues. Turning to this clone: Its antigen is undetermined.

Data came from immunoSEQ multiplex PCR; TCRdb stores just in-frame clones and leaves some out. Of 110,000 or so clones in the sample, 89% were seen once. The clonotype originates from an adult in good health. The V and J genes are TRBV14 and TRBJ2-7, with 9 bases aligning to TRBD1. The material sequenced was peripheral blood, taken on day 0 of MenACWY control vaccination. Here the CDR3 reads CASSRYGQGTGYEQYF. CDR3 DNA sequence: TGTGCCAGCAGCCGGTACGGACAGGGGACGGGCTACGAGCAGTACTTC. Using reference TRBV14 and TRBJ2-7 for the parts outside the CDR3, the full variable domain is EAGVTQFPSHSVIEKGQTVTLRCDPISGHDNLYWYRRVMGKEIKFLLHFVKESKQDESGMPNNRFLAERTGGTYSTLKVQPAELEDSGVYFCASSRYGQGTGYEQYFGPGTRLTVT.